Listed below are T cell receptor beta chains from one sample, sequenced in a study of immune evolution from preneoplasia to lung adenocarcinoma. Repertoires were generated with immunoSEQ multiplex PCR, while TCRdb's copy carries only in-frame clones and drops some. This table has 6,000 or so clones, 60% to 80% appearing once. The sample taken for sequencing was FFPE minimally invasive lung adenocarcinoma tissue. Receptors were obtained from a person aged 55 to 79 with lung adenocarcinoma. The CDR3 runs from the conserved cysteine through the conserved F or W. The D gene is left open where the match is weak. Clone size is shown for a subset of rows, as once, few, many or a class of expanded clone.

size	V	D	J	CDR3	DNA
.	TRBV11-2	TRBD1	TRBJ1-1	CASSYRGSEAFF	TGTGCCAGCAGTTACAGGGGTTCTGAAGCTTTCTTT
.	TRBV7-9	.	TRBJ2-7	CASSLGHANYEQYF	TGTGCCAGCAGCTTAGGTCATGCAAACTACGAGCAGTACTTC
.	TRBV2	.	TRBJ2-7	CASSTTYLRTYEQYF	TGTGCCAGCAGTACTACATACCTTAGAACCTACGAGCAGTACTTC
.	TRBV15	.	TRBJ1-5	CATSRWRAPGNQPQHF	TGTGCCACCAGCCGATGGAGGGCCCCGGGCAATCAGCCCCAGCATTTT
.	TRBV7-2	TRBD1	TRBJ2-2	CASSPGGPNTGELFF	TGTGCCAGCAGCCCAGGGGGTCCGAACACCGGGGAGCTGTTTTTT
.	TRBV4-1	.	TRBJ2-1	CASSHPGDKNEQFF	TGCGCCAGCAGCCACCCCGGGGACAAGAATGAGCAGTTCTTC
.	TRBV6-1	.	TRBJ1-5	CASRSRGDNEEPQHF	TGTGCCAGCAGATCCAGGGGCGACAACGAGGAGCCCCAGCATTTT
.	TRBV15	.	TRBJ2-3	CATRGDSYTDTQYF	TGTGCCACCAGGGGAGACAGCTACACAGATACGCAGTATTTT
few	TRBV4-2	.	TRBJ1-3	CASSQDQASGNTIYF	TGTGCCAGCAGCCAAGATCAAGCCTCTGGAAACACCATATATTTT
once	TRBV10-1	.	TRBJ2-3	CAPVASHRTDTQYF	TGCGCCCCGGTGGCTTCCCATCGCACAGATACGCAGTATTTT
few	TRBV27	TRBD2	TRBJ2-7	CASRRGGLERHEQYF	TGTGCCAGCAGGCGCGGGGGACTAGAGAGGCACGAGCAGTACTTC
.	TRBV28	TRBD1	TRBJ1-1	CASSLRRRDRRPVGLAFF	TGTGCCAGCAGTTTACGGCGTAGGGACAGGAGGCCGGTAGGTTTAGCTTTCTTT
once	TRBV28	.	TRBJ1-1	CATMDLIGAFF	TGTGCCACCATGGACCTAATAGGGGCTTTCTTT
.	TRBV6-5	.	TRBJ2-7	CASSPRRVSSYEQYF	TGTGCCAGCAGCCCCAGGAGGGTTAGCTCCTACGAGCAGTACTTC
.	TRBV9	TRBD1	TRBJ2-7	CASSLGPGQGQEEQYF	TGTGCCAGCAGCCTAGGGCCGGGACAGGGTCAAGAAGAGCAGTACTTC
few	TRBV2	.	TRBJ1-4	CASSTTGTTNEKLFF	TGTGCCAGCAGTACAACCGGGACAACTAATGAAAAACTGTTTTTT
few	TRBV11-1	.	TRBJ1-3	CASSSRDGSSGNTIYF	TGTGCCAGCAGCTCCCGGGACGGCAGCTCTGGAAACACCATATATTTT
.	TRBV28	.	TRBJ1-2	CASSLVRGAYYGYTF	TGTGCCAGCAGTTTAGTAAGAGGGGCCTACTATGGCTACACCTTC
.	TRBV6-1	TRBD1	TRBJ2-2	CASSSGTGPGELFF	TGTGCCAGCAGTTCCGGGACAGGGCCCGGGGAGCTGTTTTTT
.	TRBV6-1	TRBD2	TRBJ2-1	CASSGLAGGPGEQFF	TGTGCCAGCAGTGGACTAGCGGGGGGGCCTGGGGAGCAGTTCTTC
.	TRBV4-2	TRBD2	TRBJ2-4	CASSLMDGSGGQNIQYF	TGTGCCAGCAGCCTCATGGATGGTAGCGGGGGACAAAACATTCAGTACTTC
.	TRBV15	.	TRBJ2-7	CATSREGGEQYF	TGTGCCACCAGCAGAGAAGGGGGCGAGCAGTACTTC
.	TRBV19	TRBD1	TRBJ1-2	CATMRQGSYNGYTF	TGTGCCACCATGCGACAGGGAAGCTATAATGGCTACACCTTC
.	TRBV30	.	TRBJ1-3	CAWSRGDSGNTIYF	TGTGCCTGGAGTCGCGGGGACTCTGGAAACACCATATATTTT
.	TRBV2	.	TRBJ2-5	CASSQETQYF	TGTGCCAGCAGTCAAGAGACCCAGTACTTC
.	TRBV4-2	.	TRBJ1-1	CASSQAESGLENTEAFF	TGTGCCAGCAGCCAAGCGGAATCGGGACTGGAGAACACTGAAGCTTTCTTT
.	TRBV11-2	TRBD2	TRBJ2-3	CASSFGTSPDTQYF	TGTGCCAGCAGCTTTGGGACTAGTCCAGATACGCAGTATTTT
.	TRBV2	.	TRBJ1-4	CASSEARNEKLFF	TGTGCCAGCAGTGAAGCCAGGAATGAAAAACTGTTTTTT
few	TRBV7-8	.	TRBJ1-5	CATKEGRNQPQHF	TGTGCCACCAAGGAGGGTCGCAATCAGCCCCAGCATTTT
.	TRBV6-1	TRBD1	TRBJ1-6	CASRGTDVYNSPLHF	TGTGCCAGCAGAGGGACAGACGTCTATAATTCACCCCTCCACTTT
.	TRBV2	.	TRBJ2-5	CASRAFGETQYF	TGTGCCAGCAGGGCCTTCGGGGAGACCCAGTACTTC
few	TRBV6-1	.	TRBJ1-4	CASSEAEGRGNEKLFF	TGTGCCAGCAGTGAAGCGGAAGGAAGGGGTAATGAAAAACTGTTTTTT
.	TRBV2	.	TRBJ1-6	CASSETQGQYSYNSPLHF	TGTGCCAGCAGTGAAACCCAGGGGCAATACTCCTATAATTCACCCCTCCACTTT
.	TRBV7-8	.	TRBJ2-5	CASSLARRAETQYF	TGTGCCAGCAGCTTAGCGCGCAGGGCAGAGACCCAGTACTTC
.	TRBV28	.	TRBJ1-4	CASTKGGGEKLFF	TGTGCCAGCACCAAGGGGGGTGGTGAAAAACTGTTTTTT
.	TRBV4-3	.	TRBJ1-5	CASSQEWTDNQPQHF	TGCGCCAGCAGCCAAGAGTGGACAGATAATCAGCCCCAGCATTTT
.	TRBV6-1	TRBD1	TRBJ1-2	CASSGDRAFGYTF	TGTGCCAGCAGCGGGGACAGGGCGTTTGGCTACACCTTC
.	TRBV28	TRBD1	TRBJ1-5	CASRPTGGTAQPQHF	TGTGCCAGCAGGCCGACAGGGGGAACGGCCCAGCCCCAGCATTTT
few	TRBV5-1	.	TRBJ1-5	CASSVDGGDQPQHF	TGCGCCAGCAGCGTAGACGGTGGGGATCAGCCCCAGCATTTT
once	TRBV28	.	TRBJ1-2	CASRRSPTTGVGYTF	TGTGCCAGCAGGCGGTCCCCGACCACCGGTGTGGGCTACACCTTC
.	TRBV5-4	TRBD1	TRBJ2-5	CASSLNRGDGETQYF	TGTGCCAGCAGCTTGAACAGGGGGGATGGAGAGACCCAGTACTTC
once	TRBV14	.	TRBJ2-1	CASSQSWFEQFF	TGTGCCAGCAGCCAGTCCTGGTTTGAGCAGTTCTTC
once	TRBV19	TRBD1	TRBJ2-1	CASSLRQGAFNEQFF	TGTGCCAGTAGTCTTAGACAGGGGGCGTTCAATGAGCAGTTCTTC
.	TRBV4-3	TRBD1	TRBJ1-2	CASSPRLGTDGYTF	TGCGCCAGCAGCCCTAGACTAGGGACAGATGGCTACACCTTC
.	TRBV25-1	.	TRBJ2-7	CASSERVNEQYF	TGTGCCAGCAGTGAAAGGGTTAACGAGCAGTACTTC
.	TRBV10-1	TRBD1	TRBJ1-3	CASQGGISGNTIYF	TGCGCCAGCCAGGGGGGGATCTCTGGAAACACCATATATTTT
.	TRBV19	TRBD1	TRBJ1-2	CASSIVTGANYGYTF	TGTGCCAGTAGTATAGTTACAGGGGCGAATTATGGCTACACCTTC
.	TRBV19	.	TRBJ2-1	CASSRGPLGRIEQFF	TGTGCCAGTAGTCGGGGACCACTGGGACGTATTGAGCAGTTCTTC
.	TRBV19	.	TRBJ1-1	CASSIKALNTEAFF	TGTGCCAGTAGTATAAAGGCGCTGAACACTGAAGCTTTCTTT
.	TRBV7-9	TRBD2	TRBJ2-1	CASSLEAGGWNEQFF	TGTGCCAGCAGCTTAGAAGCGGGAGGGTGGAATGAGCAGTTCTTC
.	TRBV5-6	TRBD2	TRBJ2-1	CASSLLTSGRNDNEQFF	TGTGCCAGCAGCTTGTTGACTAGCGGGAGGAACGACAATGAGCAGTTCTTC
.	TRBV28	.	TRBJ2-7	CASSILREQYF	TGTGCCAGCAGCATTCTACGCGAGCAGTACTTC
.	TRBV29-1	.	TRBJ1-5	CSASEGSNQPQHF	TGCAGCGCATCAGAGGGAAGCAATCAGCCCCAGCATTTT
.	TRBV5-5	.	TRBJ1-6	CASSPPGTQSLNSPLHF	TGTGCCAGCAGCCCGCCCGGGACACAATCCCTTAATTCACCCCTCCACTTT
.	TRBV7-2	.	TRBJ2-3	CASSLQAGDTQYF	TGTGCCAGCAGCTTACAGGCAGGAGATACGCAGTATTTT
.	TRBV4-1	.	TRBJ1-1	CASSQAWGNTEAFF	TGCGCCAGCAGCCAAGCGTGGGGGAACACTGAAGCTTTCTTT
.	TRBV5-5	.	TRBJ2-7	CASSPLLEMEYF	TGTGCCAGCAGCCCCCTGTTGGAGATGGAGTACTTC
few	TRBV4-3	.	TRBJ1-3	CASSLDFFPGNTIYF	TGCGCCAGCAGCCTGGACTTTTTTCCTGGAAACACCATATATTTT